What follows are 11 T cell receptor beta chains derived from one specimen sequenced in a study of post-analysis software for immune sequencing data (dated by TCRdb to between 2015 and 2016). What the authors observed across the whole study: Significantly higher frequencies in patients than in controls were found for about 5 TRBV segments, including TRBV5-6, TRBV5-1 and TRBV20-1.

Their specific antigens are unknown. Libraries were built with PCR. The sequencing machine was an Illumina HiSeq 2500. Unique molecular identifiers were incorporated into TCR beta cDNA libraries to reduce PCR and sequencing biases. TCRdb trimmed public reads at Q25 via fastp, called clones via MiXCR and kept in-frame beta chains. Duplicate CDR3 protein sequences are folded into a single record with the most common DNA and genes. For this sample the table gives 650,000 to 850,000 distinct CDR3 sequences, of which about 43% were detected only once. Of the sample, 4.9% is held by the ten largest clones. The sequencing input was blood. The source is a girl aged 10 to 17 with multiple sclerosis.

This chain joins TRBV4-3 and TRBJ1-1; D ambiguous. Trimming removed 1 base from V and 0 bases from J, with 9 bases in between. CDR1 and CDR2 (germline): LGHNA, YSLEER. The CDR3 has 15 amino acids. CDR3 loop: CASSQGPSMNTEAFF. The CDR3 nucleotides read TGCGCCAGCAGCCAAGGACCCTCCATGAACACTGAAGCTTTCTTT.

This CDR3 reads CASSSGGGRATDTQYF. CDR3 sequence (DNA): TGTGCCAGCAGTTCCGGGGGAGGGAGGGCCACAGATACGCAGTATTTT. V usage is TRBV27 and J usage is TRBJ2-3; 7 nucleotides agree with TRBD2. V lost 4 bases and J lost 2; bases outside the gene matches: 9. Germline CDR1 MNHEY, CDR2 SMNVEV (reference sequence). The CDR3 is 16 amino acids.

There are a few counts of this clonotype. The chain joins TRBV20-1 to TRBJ2-1, with 9 bases that match TRBD1. The CDR3 has 18 amino acids. J gave up 4 bases and V 1 base, and 14 bases lay outside the gene matches. Germline V gene sequence: CDR1 DFQATT, CDR2 SNEGSKA (reference sequence). In nucleotides, the CDR3 is TGCAGTGCTAGAGTGGATTTAAGTGAACAGGGGGCTTACAATGAGCAGTTCTTC. Translation gives CSARVDLSEQGAYNEQFF.

This clonotype was seen a few times. The CDR3 DNA sequence: TGCAGTGCTAGTCTAGCGGGCCTTGGGGAGCAGTACTTC. Translating gives CSASLAGLGEQYF. This chain joins TRBV20-1 and TRBJ2-7; 8 bases agree with TRBD2. Per germline, CDR1 DFQATT and CDR2 SNEGSKA (reference sequence). The CDR3 has 13 amino acids. V shed 3 bases and J 7 bases; nucleotides not matched to a gene: 8.

The chain links TRBV7-9 to TRBJ2-1, with TRBD1 matching over 11 bases. Germline loops: CDR1 SEHNR, CDR2 FQNEAQ (reference sequence). The CDR3 spans 17 residues. Unmatched junction bases numbered 6, after V lost 2 bases and J lost 3 bases. The CDR3 nucleotides are TGTGCCAGCAGCTTACCCCCGGGACAGGGGGTCTACAATGAGCAGTTCTTC. Its protein product is CASSLPPGQGVYNEQFF.

The V and J genes are TRBV5-1 and TRBJ2-1; tentative D call: TRBD2 (6 bases). Germline CDR1 is SGHRS and CDR2 is YFSETQ. The CDR3 totals 14 residues. Trimming pared 0 bases from V and 5 bases from J, leaving 9 bases between. In DNA, the CDR3 is TGCGCCAGCAGCTTGGGTAGCGGCAACAATGAGCAGTTCTTC. Its protein product is CASSLGSGNNEQFF. The full variable domain, its missing parts supplied by reference TRBV5-1 and TRBJ2-1, is KAGVTQTPRYLIKTRGQQVTLSCSPISGHRSVSWYQQTPGQGLQFLFEYFSETQRNKGNFPGRFSGRQFSNSRSEMNVSTLELGDSALYLCASSLGSGNNEQFFGPGTRLTVL.

This clonotype was detected only a few times. This chain connects TRBV6-5 to TRBJ2-3; maybe TRBD2 (6 bases). The CDR3 contains 14 residues. CDR1 is MNHEY and CDR2 is SVGAGI in the germline V gene. Trimming pared 8 bases from V and 3 bases from J, leaving 15 bases between. Here the CDR3 reads CASSRGSETDTQYF. CDR3 sequence (DNA): TGTGCCAGCTCGCGGGGCAGCGAAACAGATACGCAGTATTTT.

This clonotype was seen only a few times. V and J are TRBV20-1 and TRBJ2-1; 13 bases agree with TRBD2. The CDR3 is made up of 16 amino acids. Looked up from germline, CDR1 is DFQATT and CDR2 is SNEGSKA (reference sequence). The V gene end was trimmed by 5 bases and the J gene end by 7 bases; junction bases not matched to a gene: 11. CDR3 nucleotide sequence: TGCAGTGCTCGAGGACTAGCGGGAGATGGAGTGAATGAGCAGTTCTTC. It specifies CSARGLAGDGVNEQFF.

This clonotype turned up a few times. This chain links TRBV5-1 with TRBJ1-2; D call uncertain. The CDR3 totals 13 residues. Trimming took off 2 bases at V and 6 bases at J, with 11 bases between the two ends. Germline V gene data show CDR1 as SGHRS and CDR2 as YFSETQ. The CDR3 DNA sequence: TGCGCCAGCAGCTTAACAGCGGCGAATGGCTACACCTTC. Amino acids: CASSLTAANGYTF.

This clonotype was found a few times. V and J are TRBV20-1 and TRBJ2-1; the D gene is possibly TRBD2 (6 bases). Trimming cost V 6 bases and J 10 bases, with 22 bases left between them. The CDR3 sequence is 14 residues long. From germline, CDR1 is DFQATT and CDR2 SNEGSKA (reference sequence). The CDR3 here is CSAPKAVGGDEQFF. The CDR3, as DNA: TGCAGTGCCCCTAAAGCCGTGGGGGGAGACGAGCAGTTCTTC.

V gene TRBV7-9 combines with J gene TRBJ2-7, with 8 bases lining up with TRBD2. J was trimmed by 3 bases and V by 5 bases; bases with no gene match: 9. Germline V gene lookup returns CDR1 SEHNR and CDR2 FQNEAQ (reference sequence). This CDR3 spans 15 amino acids. In nucleotides, the CDR3 is TGTGCCAGCAGCCCTCTCGGGGGACTAGGCTACGAGCAGTACTTC. Its translation is CASSPLGGLGYEQYF.